What follows describes a single TCR beta chain. The antigen it recognizes is unknown. No qualities accompany the bases; no much larger clone lies one base away. This specimen comes from a study of stem cell transplantation in POMP-related autoinflammatory disease listed by TCRdb under 2021. Notes on the research overall: The study hypothesized that defective thymoproteasomes impair MHC class I-dependent CD8+ T-cell differentiation and positive selection, skewing the TRB repertoire. Prior to transplant, the patients had CD4+ naive T-cell skewing, low CD8+ T-cell proportions, and decreased T-cell cytokine secretion. High-throughput TRB sequencing assessed how POMP deficiency affects T-cell receptor beta repertoire diversity and CDR3 characteristics. Study-wide findings and limitations: The number of unique TRB V-J gene pairings was restricted in PRAID patients. In PRAID patients, the trend toward lower diversity and increased clonality reached statistical significance only for regulatory T cells. PRAID patients trended toward lower TRB diversity and higher clonality across all analyzed T-cell subsets.

The label giving this sample's time point can be read as: before hematopoietic stem cell transplant. PRAID was marked by prominent immunodeficiency together with autoinflammation. Prior to TRB sequencing, T-cell subsets (conventional T cells, CD8+ T cells, regulatory T cells, T follicular helper cells) were sorted. Library preparation was by the immunoSEQ multiplex PCR assay. On the authors' methods: Shannon entropy, which accounts for clonal size distribution, was used to quantify repertoire diversity. The Gini-Simpson index (Simpson_1-D) served as the measure of how unequally clonotypes were distributed. Entries here come from immuneACCESS through TCRdb and include only in-frame sequences with V and J called. Some clones fail to appear in such tables; in the studies checked, an unresolved V gene covers under half of the shortfall, and the cause of the remainder is unknown. The V and J calls and the clone size are those of that table, but D and trimming were determined from the DNA. This sample is represented by tens of thousands of clones; around 83% of them were singletons. The ten largest make up about 2.3% of the sample.

Sample: CD4+ T cells from PBMCs, taken before stem cell transplantation. The sequence was obtained from a human donor with POMP-related autoinflammation and immune dysregulation (PRAID).

This receptor carries the CDR3 CASSSTGESYEQYF. The bases read TGTGCCAGCAGCTCGACAGGGGAGTCCTACGAGCAGTACTTC. Recombination connected TRBV5-6 to TRBJ2-7, with 8 central nucleotides matching TRBD1. Germline trimming amounts to 3 bases on V and 1 base on J, with 3 as the count of junction bases outside the gene matches. CDR1 is given as SGHDT and CDR2 as YYEEEE, both from the germline V gene. There are 14 amino acids in the CDR3, from cysteine to phenylalanine inclusive. The CDR3 DNA has 42 bases and is translated from base 1.